This T cell receptor (beta chain) was observed in a study of blood T cell repertoires in COVID-19. Looked up from germline, CDR1 is MNHEY and CDR2 is SVGAGI. The V and J ends lost 6 bases and 5 bases respectively, with 11 bases between them. This CDR3 region has 13 residues. Clones were read by immunoSEQ multiplex PCR, and TCRdb kept only the in-frame ones, dropping some. The sample lists approximately 250,000 clones, 85% occurring once. This clonotype originated in a woman aged 55-69 years with active or convalescent COVID-19. Specimen: peripheral blood. The V call is TRBV6-5, the J call TRBJ2-1, with TRBD2 as a possible D gene (5 bases). CDR3: CASRYPGNNEQFF. The DNA for the CDR3 is TGTGCCAGCAGATACCCCGGGAACAATGAGCAGTTCTTC.